The 9 T cell receptor beta chains given below trace back to one sample, sequenced in a study of blood T cells in healthy people across ages. Then a second PCR, running about 6 to 11 cycles, was carried out with a sample-barcoded 5' primer and a J-beta primer mix. MiXCR was run by TCRdb on the 5' RACE reads, yielding one entry per CDR3 protein. The sample consists of under 1,100,000 distinct CDR3 sequences, roughly 24% of them appearing once. These data also formed part of another study, on T cells of mothers and their children.

The source material was blood. The source of these receptors is a girl aged 2-10 years in good health.

The gene calls are TRBV7-6 and TRBJ2-2; 9 bases map to TRBD2. Germline V lookup: CDR1 SGHVS, CDR2 FNYEAQ. The V segment lost 5 bases and the J segment 4 bases; nucleotides outside the gene matches: 5. CDR3 size: 15 residues. CDR3 coding DNA: TGTGCCAGCAGCGGGCCTAGCGGGACCACCGGGGAGCTGTTTTTT. Its translation is CASSGPSGTTGELFF.

The gene calls are TRBV6-5 and TRBJ2-5; perhaps D is TRBD1 or TRBD2 (7 bases each). From germline, CDR1 is MNHEY and CDR2 SVGAGI. The CDR3 has 14 residues. V was trimmed by 2 bases and J by 5 bases, leaving 12 bases between them. The CDR3 loop reads CASSYVQGGETQYF. The CDR3 DNA reads as TGTGCCAGCAGTTACGTTCAGGGGGGGGAGACCCAGTACTTC.

The V and J genes are TRBV12-3 or TRBV12-4 and TRBJ1-4; a weak D match, TRBD1 (6 bases). There are 15 residues in the CDR3. The V and J ends lost 8 bases and 7 bases respectively, with 20 bases between them. The CDR3 DNA reads as TGTGCCAGCCACCCTGGGGGGGCGCGAGGTGAAAAACTGTTTTTT. Its translation: CASHPGGARGEKLFF.

This clonotype was counted only a few times. The CDR3 DNA reads TGTGCCAGTGCGGGACCACTAGCGTGGGATGAGCAGTTCTTC. Protein: CASAGPLAWDEQFF. The chain joins TRBV28 to TRBJ2-5, with TRBD2 identical over 7 bases. Near its end, the DNA agrees better with TRBJ2-1, so the J call may be wrong. Per the germline V gene, CDR1 is MDHEN and CDR2 is SYDVKM. This CDR3 is built from 14 residues.

The rearrangement joins TRBV10-3 to TRBJ1-1; the D gene is possibly TRBD1 (6 bases). CDR3 size: 13 residues. Trimming took 10 bases from V and 1 from J, leaving 13 bases between them. Germline CDR1 and CDR2: ENHRY and SYGVKD. The CDR3 loop is CASYREANTEAFF. CDR3 in DNA: TGTGCCAGCTACAGGGAGGCGAACACTGAAGCTTTCTTT.

Only one count was recorded for this clonotype. V usage is TRBV7-9 and J usage is TRBJ2-7; D perhaps matches TRBD1 (8 bases). The germline V gene encodes CDR1 SEHNR and CDR2 FQNEAQ (reference sequence). The CDR3 loop spans 16 amino acids. V dropped 3 bases and J dropped 2 bases, with 17 bases sitting between them. The CDR3, as DNA: TGTGCCAGCAGCTTCTCGAACAGGGGGGGCCCCTACGAGCAGTACTTC. It is translated as CASSFSNRGGPYEQYF.

This clonotype was seen more than once but under ten times. The chain employs TRBV4-1 and TRBJ2-3, with unresolved D. The CDR3 length is 14 residues. Trimming left V 4 bases short and J 3 bases short, with 11 bases between. Looked up from germline, CDR1 is MGHRA and CDR2 is YSYEKL. CDR3 DNA sequence: TGCGCCAGCAGCCCTTGGAAAGGTACAGATACGCAGTATTTT. Translated, it gives CASSPWKGTDTQYF.

The chain joins TRBV5-5 to TRBJ2-2; D may be TRBD1 (6 bases). CDR3 length: 16 residues. Trimming shortened V by 2 bases and J by 6 bases, and 17 bases separated the two germline ends. Germline CDR1 reads SGHKS; CDR2 reads YYEKEE (reference sequence). CDR3 protein: CASSLRTAMEAGELFF. CDR3 DNA sequence: TGTGCCAGCAGCTTACGGACAGCTATGGAGGCCGGGGAGCTGTTTTTT.

This chain connects TRBV11-2 to TRBJ1-2; D is ambiguous. The CDR3 extends over 15 amino acids. Per germline, CDR1 SGHAT and CDR2 FQNNGV. V gave up 5 bases and J gave up 2 bases, with 15 bases separating them. CDR3 loop: CASSPHLTVNYGYTF. The CDR3 coding sequence is TGTGCCAGCAGCCCACACCTCACCGTCAACTATGGCTACACCTTC. Full variable domain (remainder filled in from reference TRBV11-2 and TRBJ1-2): EAGVAQSPRYKIIEKRQSVAFWCNPISGHATLYWYQQILGQGPKLLIQFQNNGVVDDSQLPKDRFSAERLKGVDSTLKIQPAKLEDSAVYLCASSPHLTVNYGYTFGSGTRLTVV.